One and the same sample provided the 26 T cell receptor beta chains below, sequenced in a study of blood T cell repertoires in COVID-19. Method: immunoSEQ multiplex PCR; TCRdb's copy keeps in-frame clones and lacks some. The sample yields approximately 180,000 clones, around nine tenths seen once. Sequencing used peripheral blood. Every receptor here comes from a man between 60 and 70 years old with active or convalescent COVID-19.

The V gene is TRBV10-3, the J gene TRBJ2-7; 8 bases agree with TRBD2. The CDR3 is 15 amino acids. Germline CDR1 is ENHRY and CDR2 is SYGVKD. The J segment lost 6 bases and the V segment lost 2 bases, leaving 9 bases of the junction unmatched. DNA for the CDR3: TGTGCCATCAGTGAGCCCGGACTAGCCGTGCCCGAGCAGTACTTC. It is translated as CAISEPGLAVPEQYF.

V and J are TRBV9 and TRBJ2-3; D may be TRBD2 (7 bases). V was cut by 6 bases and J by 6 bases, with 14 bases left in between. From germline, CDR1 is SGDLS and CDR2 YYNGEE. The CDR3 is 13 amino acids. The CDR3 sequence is CASTLGGGDTQYF. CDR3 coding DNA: TGTGCCAGCACCCTAGGGGGGGGCGATACGCAGTATTTT. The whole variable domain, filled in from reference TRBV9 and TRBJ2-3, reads DSGVTQTPKHLITATGQRVTLRCSPRSGDLSVYWYQQSLDQGLQFLIQYYNGEERAKGNILERFSAQQFPDLHSELNLSSLELGDSALYFCASTLGGGDTQYFGPGTRLTVL.

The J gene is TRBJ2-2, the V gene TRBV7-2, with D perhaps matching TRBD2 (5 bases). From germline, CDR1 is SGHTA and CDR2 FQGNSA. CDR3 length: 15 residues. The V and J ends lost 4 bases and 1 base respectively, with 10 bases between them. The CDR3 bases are TGTGCCAGCAGCTACCGACGGGAGAACACCGGGGAGCTGTTTTTT. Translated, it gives CASSYRRENTGELFF.

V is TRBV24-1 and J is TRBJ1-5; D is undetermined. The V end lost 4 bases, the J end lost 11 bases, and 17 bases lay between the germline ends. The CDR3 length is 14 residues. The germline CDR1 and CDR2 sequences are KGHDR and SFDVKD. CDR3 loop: CATSDSTALWSQHF. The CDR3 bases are TGTGCCACCAGTGACTCCACTGCTCTATGGTCCCAGCATTTT.

The CDR3 region has the DNA TGTGCCAGCAGCCAAGGGGGGGGGTCCGGGCAGCCCCAGCATTTT. Translated: CASSQGGGSGQPQHF. This sequence joins TRBV3-1 (or the pseudogene TRBV3-2) and TRBJ1-5, with D perhaps TRBD1 (5 bases). V lost 1 base and J 7 bases, leaving 14 bases between the germline ends. Germline V gene data show CDR1 as LGHDT and CDR2 as YNNKEL (reference sequence). The CDR3 sequence is 15 residues long.

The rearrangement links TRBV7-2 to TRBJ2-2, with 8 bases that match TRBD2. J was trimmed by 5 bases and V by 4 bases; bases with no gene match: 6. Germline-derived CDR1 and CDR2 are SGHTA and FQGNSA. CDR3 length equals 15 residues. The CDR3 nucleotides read TGTGCCAGCAGCTATCGGGTAGCGGGGACCGGGGAGCTGTTTTTT. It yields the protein CASSYRVAGTGELFF. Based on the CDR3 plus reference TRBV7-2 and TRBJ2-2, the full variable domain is GAGVSQSPSNKVTEKGKDVELRCDPISGHTALYWYRQSLGQGLEFLIYFQGNSAPDKSGLPSDRFSAERTGGSVSTLTIQRTQQEDSAVYLCASSYRVAGTGELFFGEGSRLTVL.

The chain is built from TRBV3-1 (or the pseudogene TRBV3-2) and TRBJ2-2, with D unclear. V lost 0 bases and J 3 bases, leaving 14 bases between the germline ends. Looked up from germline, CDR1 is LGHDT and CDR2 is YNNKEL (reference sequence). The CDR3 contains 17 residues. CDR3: CASSQEKTSGHTGELFF. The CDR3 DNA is TGTGCCAGCAGCCAAGAAAAAACAAGTGGCCACACCGGGGAGCTGTTTTTT.

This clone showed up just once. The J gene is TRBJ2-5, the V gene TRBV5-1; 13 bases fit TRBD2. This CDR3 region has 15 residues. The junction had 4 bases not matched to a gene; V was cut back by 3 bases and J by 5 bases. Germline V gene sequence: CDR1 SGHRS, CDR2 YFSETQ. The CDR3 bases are TGCGCCAGCAGCTCTGGGACTAGCGGGGTTGAGACCCAGTACTTC. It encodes CASSSGTSGVETQYF.

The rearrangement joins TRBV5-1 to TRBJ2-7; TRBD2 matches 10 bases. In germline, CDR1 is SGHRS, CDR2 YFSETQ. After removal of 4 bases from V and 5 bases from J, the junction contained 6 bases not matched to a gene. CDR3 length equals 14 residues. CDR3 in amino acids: CASSPTAGGDEQYF. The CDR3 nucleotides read TGCGCCAGCAGCCCGACAGCGGGGGGGGACGAGCAGTACTTC.

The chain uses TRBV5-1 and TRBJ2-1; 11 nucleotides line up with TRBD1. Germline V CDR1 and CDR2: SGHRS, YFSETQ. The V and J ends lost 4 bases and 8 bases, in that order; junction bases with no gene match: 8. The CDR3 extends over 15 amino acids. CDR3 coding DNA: TGCGCCAGCAGCCTTGGGGGACAGGGGGGCGATGAGCAGTTCTTC. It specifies CASSLGGQGGDEQFF. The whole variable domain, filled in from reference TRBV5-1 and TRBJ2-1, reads KAGVTQTPRYLIKTRGQQVTLSCSPISGHRSVSWYQQTPGQGLQFLFEYFSETQRNKGNFPGRFSGRQFSNSRSEMNVSTLELGDSALYLCASSLGGQGGDEQFFGPGTRLTVL.

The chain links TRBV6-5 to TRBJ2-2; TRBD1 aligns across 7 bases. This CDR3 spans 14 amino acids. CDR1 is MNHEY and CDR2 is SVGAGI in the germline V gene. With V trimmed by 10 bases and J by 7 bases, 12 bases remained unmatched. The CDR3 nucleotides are TGTGCCACGGGGCGACAGGGTTTGATCGGGGAGCTGTTTTTT. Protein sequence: CATGRQGLIGELFF.

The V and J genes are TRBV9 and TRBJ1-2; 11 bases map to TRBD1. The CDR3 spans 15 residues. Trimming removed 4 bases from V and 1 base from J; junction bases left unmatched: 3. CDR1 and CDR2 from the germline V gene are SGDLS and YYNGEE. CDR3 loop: CASSTGTGGNYGYTF. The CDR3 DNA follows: TGTGCCAGCAGCACCGGGACAGGGGGTAACTATGGCTACACCTTC.

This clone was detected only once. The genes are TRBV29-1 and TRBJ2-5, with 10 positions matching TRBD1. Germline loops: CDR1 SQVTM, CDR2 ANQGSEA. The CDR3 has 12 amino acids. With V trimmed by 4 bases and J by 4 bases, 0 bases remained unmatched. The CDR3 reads CSVGTGGETQYF. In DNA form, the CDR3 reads TGCAGCGTTGGGACAGGGGGAGAGACCCAGTACTTC.

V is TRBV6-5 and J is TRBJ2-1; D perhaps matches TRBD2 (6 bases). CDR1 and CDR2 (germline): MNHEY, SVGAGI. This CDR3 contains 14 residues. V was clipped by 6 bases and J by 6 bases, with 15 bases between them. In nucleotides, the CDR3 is TGTGCCAGCAGACCTAAGCTGGGGGGCAATGAGCAGTTCTTC. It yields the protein CASRPKLGGNEQFF.

DNA of the CDR3: TGTGCCAGCAGCTTACAACCCCTGACTAGCGGGGGGACTATCTCCTACAATGAGCAGTTCTTC. Protein sequence: CASSLQPLTSGGTISYNEQFF. The chain has TRBV7-3 and TRBJ2-1; TRBD2 matches 13 bases. This CDR3 is 21 amino acids long. V was pared by 2 bases and J by 0 bases, with 13 bases of the junction left unmatched. Germline assignment: CDR1 SGHTA and CDR2 FQGTGA. The full variable domain, rest sourced from reference TRBV7-3 and TRBJ2-1, is GAGVSQTPSNKVTEKGKYVELRCDPISGHTALYWYRQSLGQGPEFLIYFQGTGAADDSGLPNDRFFAVRPEGSVSTLKIQRTERGDSAVYLCASSLQPLTSGGTISYNEQFFGPGTRLTVL.

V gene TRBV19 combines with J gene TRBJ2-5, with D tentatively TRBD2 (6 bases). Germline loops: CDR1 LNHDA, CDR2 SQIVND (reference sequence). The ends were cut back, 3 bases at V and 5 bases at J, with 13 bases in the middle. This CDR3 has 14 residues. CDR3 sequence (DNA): TGTGCCAGTAGTATGGGCCCGGGGAGGGAGACCCAGTACTTC. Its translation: CASSMGPGRETQYF.

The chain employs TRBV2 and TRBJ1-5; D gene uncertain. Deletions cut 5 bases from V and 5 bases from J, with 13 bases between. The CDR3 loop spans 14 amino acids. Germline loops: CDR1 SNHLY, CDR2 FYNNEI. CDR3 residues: CASSLDYTYQPQHF. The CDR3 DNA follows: TGTGCCAGCAGTCTAGACTACACCTATCAGCCCCAGCATTTT.

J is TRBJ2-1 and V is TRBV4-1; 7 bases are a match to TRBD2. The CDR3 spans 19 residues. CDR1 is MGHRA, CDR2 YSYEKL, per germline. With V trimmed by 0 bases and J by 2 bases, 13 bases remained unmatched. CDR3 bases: TGCGCCAGCAGCCAAGAAGCGGCTGGGGTAGCGGGTCCCTACAATGAGCAGTTCTTC. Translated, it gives CASSQEAAGVAGPYNEQFF.

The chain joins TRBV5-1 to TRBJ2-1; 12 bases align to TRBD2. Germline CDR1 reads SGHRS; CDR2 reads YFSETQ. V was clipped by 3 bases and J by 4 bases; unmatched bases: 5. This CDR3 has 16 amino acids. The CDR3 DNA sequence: TGCGCCAGCAGCTCCCGGACTAGCGGGGTGTACAATGAGCAGTTCTTC. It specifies CASSSRTSGVYNEQFF.

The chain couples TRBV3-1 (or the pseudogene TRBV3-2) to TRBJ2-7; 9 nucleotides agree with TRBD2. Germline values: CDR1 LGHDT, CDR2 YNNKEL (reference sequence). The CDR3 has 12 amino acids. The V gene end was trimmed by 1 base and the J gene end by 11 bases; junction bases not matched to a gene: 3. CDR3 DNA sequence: TGTGCCAGCAGCCAAGCTAGCGGGACAAAGTACTTC. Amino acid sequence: CASSQASGTKYF.

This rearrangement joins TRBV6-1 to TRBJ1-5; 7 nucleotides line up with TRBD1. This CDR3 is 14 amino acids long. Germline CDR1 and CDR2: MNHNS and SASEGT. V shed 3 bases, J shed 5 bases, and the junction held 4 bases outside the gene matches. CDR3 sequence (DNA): TGTGCCAGCAGTGAGGGACAGTCCTATCAGCCCCAGCATTTT. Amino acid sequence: CASSEGQSYQPQHF.

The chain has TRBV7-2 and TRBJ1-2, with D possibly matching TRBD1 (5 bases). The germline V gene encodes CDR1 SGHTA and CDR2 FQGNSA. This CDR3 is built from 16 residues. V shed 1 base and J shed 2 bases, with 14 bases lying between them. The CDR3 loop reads CASSLGWGGPNYGYTF. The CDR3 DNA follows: TGTGCCAGCAGCTTAGGTTGGGGGGGACCGAACTATGGCTACACCTTC. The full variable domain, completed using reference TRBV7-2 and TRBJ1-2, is GAGVSQSPSNKVTEKGKDVELRCDPISGHTALYWYRQSLGQGLEFLIYFQGNSAPDKSGLPSDRFSAERTGGSVSTLTIQRTQQEDSAVYLCASSLGWGGPNYGYTFGSGTRLTVV.

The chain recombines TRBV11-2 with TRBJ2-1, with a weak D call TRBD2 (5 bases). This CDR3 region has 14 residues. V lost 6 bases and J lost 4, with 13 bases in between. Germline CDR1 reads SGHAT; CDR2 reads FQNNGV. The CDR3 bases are TGTGCCAGCAGTCGCGGGCCGGAGTACAATGAGCAGTTCTTC. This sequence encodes CASSRGPEYNEQFF. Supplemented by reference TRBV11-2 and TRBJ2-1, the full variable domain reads EAGVAQSPRYKIIEKRQSVAFWCNPISGHATLYWYQQILGQGPKLLIQFQNNGVVDDSQLPKDRFSAERLKGVDSTLKIQPAKLEDSAVYLCASSRGPEYNEQFFGPGTRLTVL.

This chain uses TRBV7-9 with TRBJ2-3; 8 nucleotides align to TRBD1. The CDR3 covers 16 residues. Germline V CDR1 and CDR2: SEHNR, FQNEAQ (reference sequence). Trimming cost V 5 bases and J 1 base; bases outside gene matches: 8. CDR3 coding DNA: TGTGCCAGCAGCCCCCTTGGACAGGGAGGCACAGATACGCAGTATTTT. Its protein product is CASSPLGQGGTDTQYF.

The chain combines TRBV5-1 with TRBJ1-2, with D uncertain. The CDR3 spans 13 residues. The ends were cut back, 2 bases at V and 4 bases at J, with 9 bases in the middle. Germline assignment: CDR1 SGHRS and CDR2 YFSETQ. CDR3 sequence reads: CASSFRDSYGYTF. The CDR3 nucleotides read TGCGCCAGCAGCTTTAGAGACTCCTATGGCTACACCTTC.

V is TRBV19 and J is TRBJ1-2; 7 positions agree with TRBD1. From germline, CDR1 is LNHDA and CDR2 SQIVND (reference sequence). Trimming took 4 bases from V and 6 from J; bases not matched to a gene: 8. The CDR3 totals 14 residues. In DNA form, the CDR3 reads TGTGCCAGTAGTAACACAGGGGATTACCATGGCTACACCTTC. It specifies CASSNTGDYHGYTF.